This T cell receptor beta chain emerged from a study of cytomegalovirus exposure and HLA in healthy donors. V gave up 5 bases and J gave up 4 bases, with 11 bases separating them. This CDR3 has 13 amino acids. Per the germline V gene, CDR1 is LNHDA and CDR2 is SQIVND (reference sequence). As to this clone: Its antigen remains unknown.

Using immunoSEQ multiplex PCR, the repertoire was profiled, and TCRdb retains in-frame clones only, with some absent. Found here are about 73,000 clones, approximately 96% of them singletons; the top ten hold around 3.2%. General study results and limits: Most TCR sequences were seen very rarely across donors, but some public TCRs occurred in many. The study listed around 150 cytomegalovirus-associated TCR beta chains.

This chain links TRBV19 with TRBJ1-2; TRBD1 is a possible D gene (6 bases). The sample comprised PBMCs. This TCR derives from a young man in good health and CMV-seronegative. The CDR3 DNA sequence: TGTGCCAGTAGTCCAGGGGCCGGCTATGGCTACACCTTC. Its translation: CASSPGAGYGYTF.